A single sample is the source of the 12 T cell receptor beta chains below, sequenced in a study of technical replicates of blood from a handful of donors. Method: immunoSEQ multiplex PCR; TCRdb's copy keeps in-frame clones and lacks some. This sample has tens of thousands of clones, with approximately 96% found just once. The source material was T cells isolated from PBMCs. These receptors all stem from a human donor in good health.

The chain couples TRBV4-3 to TRBJ2-1; 7 nucleotides agree with TRBD2. In germline, CDR1 is LGHNA, CDR2 YSLEER. V dropped 0 bases and J dropped 6; count of bases not matched to a gene: 8. CDR3 length: 16 residues. This chain's CDR3 is CASSQDSGEGRNEQFF. CDR3 sequence (DNA): TGCGCCAGCAGCCAAGATTCGGGGGAGGGCCGCAATGAGCAGTTCTTC.

This chain links TRBV30 with TRBJ2-1, with 8 bases fitting TRBD2. CDR1 GTSNPN and CDR2 SVGIG come from the germline V gene (reference sequence). The CDR3 has 15 amino acids. V dropped 0 bases and J dropped 1; count of bases not matched to a gene: 2. For the CDR3, the DNA is TGTGCCTGGAGTGTCCTAGCGGGTTCCTACAATGAGCAGTTCTTC. Amino acid sequence: CAWSVLAGSYNEQFF.

J is TRBJ2-2 and V is TRBV28, with 8 bases that match TRBD1. Germline loops: CDR1 MDHEN, CDR2 SYDVKM. The CDR3 length is 16 residues. V lost 7 bases to trimming and J lost 8 bases; unmatched junction nucleotides: 15. The CDR3 sequence is CASKRHGTGVEGELFF. The CDR3 coding sequence is TGTGCCAGCAAACGCCATGGGACAGGCGTGGAGGGGGAGCTGTTTTTT. Full variable domain (missing parts from reference TRBV28 and TRBJ2-2): DVKVTQSSRYLVKRTGEKVFLECVQDMDHENMFWYRQDPGLGLRLIYFSYDVKMKEKGDIPEGYSVSREKKERFSLILESASTNQTSMYLCASKRHGTGVEGELFFGEGSRLTVL.

V is TRBV4-3 and J is TRBJ2-3; D gene ambiguous. V gave up 1 base and J gave up 2 bases, with 16 bases separating them. Germline values: CDR1 LGHNA, CDR2 YSLEER. CDR3 length equals 17 residues. CDR3: CASSQGPELTDTDTQYF. In DNA, the CDR3 is TGCGCCAGCAGCCAAGGACCAGAATTGACTGACACAGATACGCAGTATTTT.

V is TRBV7-8 and J is TRBJ1-1, with D maybe TRBD1 (5 bases). CDR1 SGHVS and CDR2 FQNEAQ come from the germline V gene. The CDR3 totals 11 residues. The V end lost 8 bases, the J end lost 7 bases, and 11 bases lay between the germline ends. CDR3 DNA sequence: TGTGCCAGCCGTGACGGGGGTGAAGCTTTCTTT. Its protein product is CASRDGGEAFF.

In its sample, this clone was seen once. The chain joins TRBV18 to TRBJ1-1; D is undetermined. Germline CDR1 and CDR2: KGHSH and LQKENI. The ends were cut back, 1 base at V and 2 bases at J, with 17 bases in the middle. This CDR3 spans 17 amino acids. The CDR3 loop reads CASSPQQPRERNTEAFF. The DNA of the CDR3 is TGTGCCAGCTCACCACAACAGCCGAGGGAGAGAAACACTGAAGCTTTCTTT. The complete variable domain, with remaining parts taken from reference TRBV18 and TRBJ1-1, reads NAGVMQNPRHLVRRRGQEARLRCSPMKGHSHVYWYRQLPEEGLKFMVYLQKENIIDESGMPKERFSAEFPKEGPSILRIQQVVRGDSAAYFCASSPQQPRERNTEAFFGQGTRLTVV.

The CDR3 loop reads CASSLGQGWGYTF. In DNA form, the CDR3 reads TGTGCCAGCAGTTTAGGGCAGGGGTGGGGCTACACCTTC. The chain is built from TRBV28 and TRBJ1-2; tentatively, D is TRBD1 (6 bases). This CDR3 spans 13 amino acids. Between the trimmed V and J ends, which lost 2 bases and 8 bases, there was a span of 12 bases. CDR1 is MDHEN, CDR2 SYDVKM, per germline.

J is TRBJ2-1 and V is TRBV19; D ambiguous. Germline-derived CDR1 and CDR2 are LNHDA and SQIVND (reference sequence). V was clipped by 2 bases and J by 3 bases, with 5 bases between them. This CDR3 has 13 amino acids. Written as DNA, the CDR3 is TGTGCCAGTAGTATAAGCTTCTACAATGAGCAGTTCTTC. This translates into CASSISFYNEQFF.

The rearrangement joins TRBV11-2 to TRBJ2-5, with a possible D match to TRBD1 (6 bases). V lost 5 bases, J lost 3 bases, and 13 bases lay in between. CDR1 is SGHAT and CDR2 is FQNNGV in the germline V gene. The CDR3 has 14 amino acids. DNA for the CDR3: TGTGCCAGCAGCCGATTAGGGGGAAAAGAGACCCAGTACTTC. It codes for CASSRLGGKETQYF.

The rearrangement joins TRBV6-5 to TRBJ1-1; D gene unclear. The CDR3 is made up of 13 amino acids. V lost 6 bases and J lost 0, with 8 bases in between. Germline CDR1 is MNHEY and CDR2 is SVGAGI. The CDR3 loop reads CASRATVNTEAFF. CDR3 DNA: TGTGCCAGCAGAGCGACGGTGAACACTGAAGCTTTCTTT.

The chain has TRBV7-6 and TRBJ2-2; D is undetermined. The V gene's germline CDR1 is SGHVS and CDR2 FNYEAQ. The length of the CDR3 is 13 residues. V was pared by 4 bases and J by 6 bases, with 9 bases between. The CDR3 is CASSSRLSGELFF. The CDR3 bases are TGTGCCAGCAGCTCCCGACTTTCCGGGGAGCTGTTTTTT.

Note on this clone: This same CDR3 is encoded by further DNA sequences in the sample. This chain connects TRBV6-5 to TRBJ1-5; D is unresolved. From germline, CDR1 is MNHEY and CDR2 SVGAGI. This CDR3 has 13 amino acids. V gave up 4 bases and J gave up 0 bases, with 4 bases separating them. The DNA of the CDR3 is TGTGCCAGCAGTTCGTATAGCAATCAGCCCCAGCATTTT. Amino acid sequence: CASSSYSNQPQHF.